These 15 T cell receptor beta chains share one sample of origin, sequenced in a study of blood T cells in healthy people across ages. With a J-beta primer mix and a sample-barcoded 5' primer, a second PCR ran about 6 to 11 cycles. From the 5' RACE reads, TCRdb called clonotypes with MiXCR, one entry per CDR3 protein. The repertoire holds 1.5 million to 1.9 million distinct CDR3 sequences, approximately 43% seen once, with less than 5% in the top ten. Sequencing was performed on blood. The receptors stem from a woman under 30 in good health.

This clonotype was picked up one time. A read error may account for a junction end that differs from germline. CDR3 in amino acids: CASSEDWSSYNEQFF. The CDR3 DNA is TGTGCCAGCAGCGAAGACTGGAGCTCCTATAATGAGCAGTTCTTC. This chain connects TRBV7-7 to TRBJ2-1; no clear D gene. This CDR3 contains 15 residues. Germline V gene sequence: CDR1 SSHAT, CDR2 FNYEAQ (reference sequence).

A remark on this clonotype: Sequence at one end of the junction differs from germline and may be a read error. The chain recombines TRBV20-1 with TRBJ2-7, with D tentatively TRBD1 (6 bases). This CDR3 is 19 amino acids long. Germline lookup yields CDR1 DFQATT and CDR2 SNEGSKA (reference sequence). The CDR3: CSAGDLWGGVDRQRYEQYF. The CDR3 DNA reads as TGCAGTGCTGGAGATCTCTGGGGTGGCGTAGACAGGCAGCGCTACGAGCAGTACTTC.

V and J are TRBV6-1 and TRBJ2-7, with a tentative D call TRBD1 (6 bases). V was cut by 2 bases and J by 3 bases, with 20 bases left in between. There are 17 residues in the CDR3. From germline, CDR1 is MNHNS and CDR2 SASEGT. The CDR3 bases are TGTGCCAGCAGTGAACAGGGGCGGATTCCCTCAATCTACGAGCAGTACTTC. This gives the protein CASSEQGRIPSIYEQYF.

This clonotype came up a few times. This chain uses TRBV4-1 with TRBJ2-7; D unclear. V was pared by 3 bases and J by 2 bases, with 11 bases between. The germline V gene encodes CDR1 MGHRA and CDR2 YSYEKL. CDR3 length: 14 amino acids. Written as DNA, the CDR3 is TGCGCCAGCAGCCACACTGACGGTCCCTACGAGCAGTACTTC. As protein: CASSHTDGPYEQYF.

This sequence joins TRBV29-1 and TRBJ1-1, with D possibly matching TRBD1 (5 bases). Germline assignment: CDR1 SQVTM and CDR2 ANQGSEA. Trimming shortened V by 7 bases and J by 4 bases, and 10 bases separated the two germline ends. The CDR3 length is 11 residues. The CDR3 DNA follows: TGCAGCGCGGGGAGGGGCACTGAAGCTTTCTTT. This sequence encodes CSAGRGTEAFF.

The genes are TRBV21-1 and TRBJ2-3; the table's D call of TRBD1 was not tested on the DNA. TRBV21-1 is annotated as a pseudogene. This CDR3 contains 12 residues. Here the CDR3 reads CAGTGGEDTQYF. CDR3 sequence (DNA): TGTGCCGGGACAGGGGGCGAAGATACGCAGTATTTT.

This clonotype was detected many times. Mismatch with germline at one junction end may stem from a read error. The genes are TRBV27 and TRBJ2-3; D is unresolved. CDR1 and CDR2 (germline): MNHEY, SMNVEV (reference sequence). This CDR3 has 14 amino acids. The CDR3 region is CASSFVGSTDTQYF. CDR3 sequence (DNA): TGCGCCAGCAGCTTCGTGGGTAGCACAGATACGCAGTATTTT.

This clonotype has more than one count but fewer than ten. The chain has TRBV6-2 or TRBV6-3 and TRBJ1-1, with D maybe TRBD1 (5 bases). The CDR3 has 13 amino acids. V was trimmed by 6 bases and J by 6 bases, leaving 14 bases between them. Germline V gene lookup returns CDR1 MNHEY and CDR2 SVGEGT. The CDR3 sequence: CASRVLGVAEAFF. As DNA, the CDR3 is TGTGCCAGCAGAGTGCTGGGGGTCGCTGAAGCTTTCTTT.

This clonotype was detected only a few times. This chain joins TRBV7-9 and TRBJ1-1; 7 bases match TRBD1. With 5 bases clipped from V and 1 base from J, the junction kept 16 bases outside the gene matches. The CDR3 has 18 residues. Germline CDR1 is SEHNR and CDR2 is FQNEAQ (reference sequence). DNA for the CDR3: TGTGCCAGCAGCCCGTGGGACAGCCAATTCCCTAAGAACACTGAAGCTTTCTTT. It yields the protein CASSPWDSQFPKNTEAFF.

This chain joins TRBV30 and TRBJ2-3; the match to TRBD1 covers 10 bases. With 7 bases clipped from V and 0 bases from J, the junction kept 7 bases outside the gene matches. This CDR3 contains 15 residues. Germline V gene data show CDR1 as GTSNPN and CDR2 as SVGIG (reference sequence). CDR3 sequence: CALGTGAVSTDTQYF. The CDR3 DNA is TGTGCCTTGGGGACAGGGGCTGTTAGCACAGATACGCAGTATTTT.

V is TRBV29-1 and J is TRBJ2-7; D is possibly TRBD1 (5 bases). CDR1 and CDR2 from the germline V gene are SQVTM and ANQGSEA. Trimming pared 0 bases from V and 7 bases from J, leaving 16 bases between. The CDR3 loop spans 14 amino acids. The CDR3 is CSVEDPGMRYEQYF. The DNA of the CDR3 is TGCAGCGTTGAAGATCCAGGGATGAGATATGAGCAGTACTTC.

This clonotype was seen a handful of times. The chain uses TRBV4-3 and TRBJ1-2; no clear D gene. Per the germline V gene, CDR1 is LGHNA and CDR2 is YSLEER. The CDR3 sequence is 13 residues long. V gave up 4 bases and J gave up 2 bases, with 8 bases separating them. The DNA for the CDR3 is TGCGCCAGCAGCCGAACTTGGAACTATGGCTACACCTTC. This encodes CASSRTWNYGYTF.

In nucleotides, the CDR3 is TGTGCCAGCAACGGGACGGCCTCCTACGAGCAGTACTTC. Translation gives CASNGTASYEQYF. The gene calls are TRBV21-1 and TRBJ2-7; the table's TRBD2 call for D was not verified on the DNA. TRBV21-1 is designated a pseudogene. CDR3 size: 13 residues.

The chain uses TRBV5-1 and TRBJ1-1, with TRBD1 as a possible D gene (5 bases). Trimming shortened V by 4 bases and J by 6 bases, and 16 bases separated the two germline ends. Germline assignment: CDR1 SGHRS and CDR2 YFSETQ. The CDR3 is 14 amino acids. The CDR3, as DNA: TGCGCCAGCAGCCCCACACCCGGGACGGCTGAAGCTTTCTTT. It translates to CASSPTPGTAEAFF.

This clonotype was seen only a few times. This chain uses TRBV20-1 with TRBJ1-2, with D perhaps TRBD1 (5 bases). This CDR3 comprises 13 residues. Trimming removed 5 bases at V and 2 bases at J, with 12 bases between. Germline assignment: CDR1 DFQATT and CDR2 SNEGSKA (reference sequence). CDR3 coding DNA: TGCAGTGCTCGACGGGACCCAAACTATGGCTACACCTTC. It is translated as CSARRDPNYGYTF.